A single sample gave rise to the 9 T cell receptor beta chains below, sequenced in a study of T cells after posttransplantation cyclophosphamide. Data came from immunoSEQ multiplex PCR; TCRdb stores just in-frame clones and leaves some out. The sample shows fewer than 12,000 clones, 80% to 90% of them seen only once. Cyclophosphamide on days +3 and +4 followed busulfan-fludarabine conditioning and a marrow graft. Sequences were derived from PBMCs, sampled after allogeneic stem cell transplant with posttransplant cyclophosphamide. The receptor set was obtained from a female patient aged 50 to 65 who received an allogeneic stem cell transplant from a related donor, was CMV-positive, and had no GVHD. A subset of T cells may come from the graft donor.

V gene TRBV18 combines with J gene TRBJ1-2; D gene ambiguous. V was trimmed by 6 bases and J by 1 base, leaving 12 bases between them. The CDR3 covers 14 residues. Germline V gene sequence: CDR1 KGHSH, CDR2 LQKENI. The CDR3 loop reads CASSLEGLNYGYTF. DNA for the CDR3: TGTGCCAGCTCCTTAGAGGGCCTTAACTATGGCTACACCTTC.

J is TRBJ2-7 and V is TRBV5-1, with unresolved D. There are 14 residues in the CDR3. V gave up 1 base and J gave up 4 bases, with 12 bases separating them. Germline-derived CDR1 and CDR2 are SGHRS and YFSETQ. The CDR3: CASSLLEFPYEQYF. The DNA of the CDR3 is TGCGCCAGCAGCTTGTTGGAGTTTCCATACGAGCAGTACTTC. Supplemented by reference TRBV5-1 and TRBJ2-7, the full variable domain reads KAGVTQTPRYLIKTRGQQVTLSCSPISGHRSVSWYQQTPGQGLQFLFEYFSETQRNKGNFPGRFSGRQFSNSRSEMNVSTLELGDSALYLCASSLLEFPYEQYFGPGTRLTVT.

CDR3 protein: CASSDDRGPYEQYF. In DNA form, the CDR3 reads TGCGCCAGCAGCGACGACAGGGGGCCCTACGAGCAGTACTTC. The V call is TRBV5-1, the J call TRBJ2-7, with 10 bases that match TRBD1. Germline V lookup: CDR1 SGHRS, CDR2 YFSETQ. The junction had 3 bases not matched to a gene; V was cut back by 4 bases and J by 2 bases. CDR3 size: 14 residues.

This chain joins TRBV11-2 and TRBJ1-5; D is possibly TRBD1 (6 bases). CDR1 is SGHAT, CDR2 FQNNGV, per germline. Trimming removed 3 bases from V and 2 bases from J, with 11 bases in between. CDR3 length equals 15 residues. As DNA, the CDR3 is TGTGCCAGCAGCTTGCACAGGGTTCGCAATCAGCCCCAGCATTTT. It translates to CASSLHRVRNQPQHF. The complete variable domain, with remaining parts taken from reference TRBV11-2 and TRBJ1-5, reads EAGVAQSPRYKIIEKRQSVAFWCNPISGHATLYWYQQILGQGPKLLIQFQNNGVVDDSQLPKDRFSAERLKGVDSTLKIQPAKLEDSAVYLCASSLHRVRNQPQHFGDGTRLSIL.

The V and J genes are TRBV5-1 and TRBJ2-7; 7 bases are a match to TRBD2. This CDR3 region has 15 residues. From germline, CDR1 is SGHRS and CDR2 YFSETQ. V lost 0 bases, J lost 3 bases, and 6 bases stayed unmatched. CDR3 coding DNA: TGCGCCAGCAGCTTGGGTTCTAGCGGAGACTACGAGCAGTACTTC. Protein: CASSLGSSGDYEQYF.

The table lists this clone with a count of one. J is TRBJ2-5 and V is TRBV28; 7 bases match TRBD1. The CDR3 has 13 residues. The germline V gene encodes CDR1 MDHEN and CDR2 SYDVKM. V dropped 6 bases and J dropped 2; count of bases not matched to a gene: 3. The chain's CDR3 is CASRLQGQETQYF. The CDR3, as DNA: TGTGCCAGCAGATTACAGGGGCAAGAGACCCAGTACTTC.

This sequence joins TRBV7-2 and TRBJ2-2, with 10 nucleotides matching TRBD1. Trimming took 3 bases from V and 5 from J; bases not matched to a gene: 3. This CDR3 comprises 15 residues. Per germline, CDR1 SGHTA and CDR2 FQGNSA. CDR3 amino acids: CASSFDRGPTGELFF. Written as DNA, the CDR3 is TGTGCCAGCAGCTTCGACAGGGGGCCAACCGGGGAGCTGTTTTTT.

The count of this clone is one. This sequence joins TRBV5-1 and TRBJ2-7; 8 bases fit TRBD1. The CDR3 runs to 14 residues. Germline values: CDR1 SGHRS, CDR2 YFSETQ. The V gene end was trimmed by 2 bases and the J gene end by 5 bases; junction bases not matched to a gene: 6. The CDR3 is CASSFQQGAHEQYF. In nucleotides, the CDR3 is TGCGCCAGCAGCTTTCAGCAGGGGGCCCACGAGCAGTACTTC. Based on the CDR3 plus reference TRBV5-1 and TRBJ2-7, the full variable domain is KAGVTQTPRYLIKTRGQQVTLSCSPISGHRSVSWYQQTPGQGLQFLFEYFSETQRNKGNFPGRFSGRQFSNSRSEMNVSTLELGDSALYLCASSFQQGAHEQYFGPGTRLTVT.

The V and J genes are TRBV11-3 and TRBJ2-2, with a tentative D call TRBD1 (6 bases). Germline CDR1 is SGHNT and CDR2 is YENEEA. Between the trimmed V and J ends, which lost 5 bases and 0 bases, there was a span of 13 bases. The CDR3 length is 16 residues. The CDR3 bases are TGTGCCAGCAGCCCCGAGGGGGTCTCGAACACCGGGGAGCTGTTTTTT. Protein: CASSPEGVSNTGELFF.